The count of the clone carrying this T cell receptor beta chain is one. Its specificity is unknown. Donors sampled were nominally healthy, though unrecorded immune exposures were likely. 60 Vbeta and 13 Jbeta primers were used in PCR. Here immunoSEQ multiplex PCR was the method, and the copy in TCRdb shows in-frame clones only, minus some. The sample holds approximately 110,000 clones, under 85% seen once. This sample is part of a study of cytomegalovirus exposure and HLA in healthy donors. Study-level results: Earlier findings revealed that most TCR beta V segments proved productive either about 90% or about 30% of the time.

V lost 6 bases and J lost 0; bases outside the gene matches: 4. There are 14 residues in the CDR3. Germline V lookup: CDR1 MNHEY, CDR2 SVGAGI. The sequencing sample was made of PBMCs. The rearrangement links TRBV6-5 to TRBJ1-1; 7 nucleotides line up with TRBD1. The source is a human donor in good health. The CDR3 DNA sequence: TGTGCCAGCAGAAGAGGGACAGTGAACACTGAAGCTTTCTTT. Translating gives CASRRGTVNTEAFF.